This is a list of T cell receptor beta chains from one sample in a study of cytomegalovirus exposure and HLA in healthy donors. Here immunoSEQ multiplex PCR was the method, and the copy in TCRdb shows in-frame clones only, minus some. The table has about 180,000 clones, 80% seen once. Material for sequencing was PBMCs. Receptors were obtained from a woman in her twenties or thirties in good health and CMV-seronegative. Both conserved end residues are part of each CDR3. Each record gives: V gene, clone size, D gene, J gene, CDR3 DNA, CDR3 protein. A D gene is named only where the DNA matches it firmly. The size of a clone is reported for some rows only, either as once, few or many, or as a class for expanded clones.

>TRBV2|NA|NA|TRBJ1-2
TGTGCCAGCTTCGTTGACAGAAGGGGTGGCTACACCTTC
CASFVDRRGGYTF
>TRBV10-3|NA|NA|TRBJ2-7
TGTGCCATCAGTGCGGTCGATACCTACGAGCAGTACTTC
CAISAVDTYEQYF
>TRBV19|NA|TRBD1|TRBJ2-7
TGTGCCAGTAGTACCCCACCCGGGACAGTCGTTAACGAGCAGTACTTC
CASSTPPGTVVNEQYF
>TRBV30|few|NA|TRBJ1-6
TGTGCCGGTTCTGACTCGTATTCACCCCTCCACTTT
CAGSDSYSPLHF
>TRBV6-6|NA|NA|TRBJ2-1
TGTGCCAGCAGTTACCCTGGGGCCTTAGGGAATGAGCAGTTCTTC
CASSYPGALGNEQFF
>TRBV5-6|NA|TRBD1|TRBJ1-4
TGTGCCAGCAGCCACGACAGGGGTGAAAAACTGTTTTTT
CASSHDRGEKLFF
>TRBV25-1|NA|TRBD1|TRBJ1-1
TGTGCCAGCAGTGAATTGACAGGGGACACTGAAGCTTTCTTT
CASSELTGDTEAFF
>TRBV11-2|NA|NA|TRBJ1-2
TGTGCCAGCAGCTTAGCGGGGGAGGACTATGGCTACACCTTC
CASSLAGEDYGYTF
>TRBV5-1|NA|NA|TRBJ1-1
TGCGCCAGCAGCGGGAGGAGGGGCGCTGAAGCTTTCTTT
CASSGRRGAEAFF
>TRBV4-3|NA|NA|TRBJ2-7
TGCGCCAGCAGCCAAGATCAGCGCACGGCCTACGAGCAGTACTTC
CASSQDQRTAYEQYF
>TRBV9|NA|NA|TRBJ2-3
TGTGCCAGCAGCGTAGGAGCGATGCAGAGAACAGATACGCAGTATTTT
CASSVGAMQRTDTQYF
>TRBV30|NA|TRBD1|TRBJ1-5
TGTGCCTGGAGTTGGGAAGGGGGCGCTGGGAATCAGCCCCAGCATTTT
CAWSWEGGAGNQPQHF
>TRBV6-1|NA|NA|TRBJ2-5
TGTGCCAGCAGTGAAAGGGGATCAACACTCATCGGAGAGACCCAGTACTTC
CASSERGSTLIGETQYF
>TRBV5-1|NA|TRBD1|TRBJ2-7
TGCGCCAGCCACACCGGACAGGGGGTATCCTACGAGCAGTACTTC
CASHTGQGVSYEQYF
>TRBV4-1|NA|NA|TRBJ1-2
TGCGCCAGCAGCCAAGATGGGGCAGGGTACGGCTACACCTTC
CASSQDGAGYGYTF
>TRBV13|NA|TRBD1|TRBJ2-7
TGTGCCAGCAGCTCCGGGACAGGGTCTACCCTTTCCTACGAGCAGTACTTC
CASSSGTGSTLSYEQYF
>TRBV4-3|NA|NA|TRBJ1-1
TGCGCCAGCAGCCAAGCCCTAAATCGGGGGAACACTGAAGCTTTCTTT
CASSQALNRGNTEAFF
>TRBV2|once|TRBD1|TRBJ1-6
TGTGCCAGCAGTGTGTCCCCGGACAGGGGTATCTATAATTCACCCCTCCACTTT
CASSVSPDRGIYNSPLHF
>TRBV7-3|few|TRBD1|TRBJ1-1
TGTGCCAGCAGCTTTACAGGGGGCACTGAAGCTTTCTTT
CASSFTGGTEAFF
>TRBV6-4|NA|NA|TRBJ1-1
TGTGCCAGCAGACGGGGAAACATGAACACTGAAGCTTTCTTT
CASRRGNMNTEAFF
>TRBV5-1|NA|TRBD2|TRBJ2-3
TGCGCCAGCAGCCCGGGACTAGCGGGGGGGAGCACAGATACGCAGTATTTT
CASSPGLAGGSTDTQYF
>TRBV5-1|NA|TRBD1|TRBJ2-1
TGCGCCAGTACCGCCCGGGACAGGGACTACAATGAGCAGTTCTTC
CASTARDRDYNEQFF
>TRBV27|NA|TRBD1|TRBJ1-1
TGTGCCAGCAGTTTACTCGGGACAGGGAAAAACACTGAAGCTTTCTTT
CASSLLGTGKNTEAFF
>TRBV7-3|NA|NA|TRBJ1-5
TGTGCCAGCAGCTTAACGGCAGGTCAGCCCCAGCATTTT
CASSLTAGQPQHF
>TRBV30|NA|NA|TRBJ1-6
TGTGCCTGGACCCTCTTTTCGGGGCAGGGAGGAAATTCACCCCTCCACTTT
CAWTLFSGQGGNSPLHF
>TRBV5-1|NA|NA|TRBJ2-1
TGCGCCAGCAGCTTGCCGGCGGGGTCTCTGTTCTTC
CASSLPAGSLFF
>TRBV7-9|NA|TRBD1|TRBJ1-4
TGTGCCAGCAGCCCCCGGGGCCGGGACAGCCCTAATGAAAAACTGTTTTTT
CASSPRGRDSPNEKLFF
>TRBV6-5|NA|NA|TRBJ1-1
TGTGCCAGCAGTCTAAAGGGACTGAGGAACACTGAAGCTTTCTTT
CASSLKGLRNTEAFF
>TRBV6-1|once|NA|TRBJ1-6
TGTGCCAGCAGTGAAAGAGTCAGGGCGAGGACACCCCTCCACTTT
CASSERVRARTPLHF
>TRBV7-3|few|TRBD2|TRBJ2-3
TGTGCCAGCAGCTTAAGGGAGGGTGATACGCAGTATTTT
CASSLREGDTQYF
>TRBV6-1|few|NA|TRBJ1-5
TGTGCCAGCAGTGAACGCCCGCGACAGGCCTGGCATCGCCCCCAGCATTTT
CASSERPRQAWHRPQHF
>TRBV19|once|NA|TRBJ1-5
TGTGCCAGTAGTATTAGGGGCTGGCAGCCCCAGCATTTT
CASSIRGWQPQHF
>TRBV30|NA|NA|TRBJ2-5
TGTGCCTGGAGCCTTATTCAAGAGACCCAGTACTTC
CAWSLIQETQYF
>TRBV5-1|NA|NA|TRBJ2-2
TGCGCCAGCAGCTTGGATATCAGCGCAAACCTCCCCGGGGAGCTGTTTTTT
CASSLDISANLPGELFF
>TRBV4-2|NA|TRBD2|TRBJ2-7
TGTGCCAGCAGCCAAGAGACTAGCGGCTCCTACGAGCAGTACTTC
CASSQETSGSYEQYF